Below are 16 T cell receptor beta chains sequenced from a single sample in a study of T cells after posttransplantation cyclophosphamide. Clones were sequenced by immunoSEQ multiplex PCR, and TCRdb holds only the in-frame ones, with some missing. The sample carries roughly 8,600 clones, 85% to 90% recorded once. Treatment was busulfan-fludarabine conditioning, a marrow graft, and cyclophosphamide on days +3 and +4. Source: CD4+ T cells sorted from blood, taken about 1,500 days after allogeneic stem cell transplant with posttransplant cyclophosphamide. These receptors originate from a female patient between 50 and 59 years old who received an allogeneic stem cell transplant from a related donor, was CMV-positive, and had no GVHD. Some T cells may be transferred from the graft donor.

This sequence joins TRBV9 and TRBJ2-2; no definite D call. The CDR3 loop spans 13 amino acids. Trimming cost V 0 bases and J 5 bases, with 5 bases left between them. Germline CDR1 is SGDLS and CDR2 is YYNGEE. The CDR3 DNA follows: TGTGCCAGCAGCGTAGCTTATACCGGGGAGCTGTTTTTT. Protein sequence: CASSVAYTGELFF.

V gene TRBV2 combines with J gene TRBJ2-5, with a possible D match to TRBD2 (5 bases). This CDR3 is built from 13 residues. Germline-derived CDR1 and CDR2 are SNHLY and FYNNEI. Trimming removed 6 bases from V and 5 bases from J, with 13 bases in between. In DNA form, the CDR3 reads TGTGCCAGCAGAGCCGGGATCTGGGAGACCCAGTACTTC. This encodes CASRAGIWETQYF.

V gene TRBV12-5 combines with J gene TRBJ2-3; tentative D call: TRBD1 (6 bases). Germline lookup yields CDR1 LGHNT and CDR2 FRNRAP. The CDR3 runs 15 residues. Trimming shortened V by 1 base and J by 5 bases, and 13 bases separated the two germline ends. CDR3 nucleotides: TGTGCTAGTGGTTTGGGGGACACGTCCCTAGATACGCAGTATTTT. This translates into CASGLGDTSLDTQYF.

V and J are TRBV9 and TRBJ2-2, with TRBD2 identical over 10 bases. CDR3 length: 15 amino acids. V lost 0 bases and J lost 6; bases outside the gene matches: 2. Looked up from germline, CDR1 is SGDLS and CDR2 is YYNGEE. The CDR3 sequence: CASSVVGLASGELFF. The DNA for the CDR3 is TGTGCCAGCAGCGTAGTGGGACTAGCGTCCGGGGAGCTGTTTTTT.

This sequence joins TRBV7-8 and TRBJ2-4, with 7 positions matching TRBD1. Germline loops: CDR1 SGHVS, CDR2 FQNEAQ. The V segment lost 3 bases and the J segment 4 bases; nucleotides outside the gene matches: 6. This CDR3 has 15 amino acids. The CDR3 sequence: CASSFGQARKNIQYF. DNA of the CDR3: TGTGCCAGCAGCTTCGGACAGGCGAGAAAAAACATTCAGTACTTC.

The table lists this clone with a few counts. V usage is TRBV10-2 and J usage is TRBJ2-4, with 9 bases identical to TRBD1. Germline V gene sequence: CDR1 WSHSY, CDR2 SAAADI. The CDR3 sequence is 16 residues long. V shed 6 bases and J 6 bases; nucleotides not matched to a gene: 12. CDR3 sequence: CASSAPGTGNGNIQYF. The CDR3 DNA reads TGCGCCAGCAGCGCCCCCGGGACAGGGAATGGAAACATTCAGTACTTC.

The chain uses TRBV27 and TRBJ2-1, with D tentatively TRBD2 (5 bases). Germline-derived CDR1 and CDR2 are MNHEY and SMNVEV (reference sequence). The germline V and J ends were trimmed by 6 bases and 0 bases, with 12 bases remaining between them. The CDR3 covers 15 residues. Written as DNA, the CDR3 is TGTGCCAGCAGCGAGCGGCCAAGCTCCTACAATGAGCAGTTCTTC. Protein: CASSERPSSYNEQFF.

This chain joins TRBV5-1 and TRBJ1-1, with TRBD1 matching 7 bases. V was clipped by 2 bases and J by 3 bases; unmatched bases: 13. The CDR3 spans 17 residues. Germline V gene data show CDR1 as SGHRS and CDR2 as YFSETQ. The CDR3 DNA reads as TGCGCCAGCAGCTTCGATCGACAGGGCCGCCCAGACACTGAAGCTTTCTTT. Protein product: CASSFDRQGRPDTEAFF.

The V and J genes are TRBV21-1 and TRBJ1-1; TRBD1 reflects the table's D call only, with no check against the DNA. TRBV21-1 is an annotated pseudogene. This CDR3 has 17 amino acids. Here the CDR3 reads CASDHFRGKGGNTEAFF. In DNA, the CDR3 is TGTGCCAGCGACCACTTCAGGGGGAAGGGTGGGAACACTGAAGCTTTCTTT.

This clone was found once. The chain joins TRBV4-2 to TRBJ2-3, with a possible D match to TRBD2 (6 bases). The CDR3 spans 17 residues. Germline V gene sequence: CDR1 LGHNA, CDR2 YNFKEQ. The ends were cut back, 0 bases at V and 2 bases at J, with 15 bases in the middle. The CDR3 nucleotides read TGTGCCAGCAGCCAAGATCCCTGGACTATAAACACAGATACGCAGTATTTT. Translated, it gives CASSQDPWTINTDTQYF.

The chain recombines TRBV18 with TRBJ2-5; possibly TRBD1 for D (5 bases). The CDR3 totals 13 residues. Germline lookup yields CDR1 KGHSH and CDR2 LQKENI. Between the trimmed V and J ends, which lost 3 bases and 2 bases, there was a span of 7 bases. The CDR3 DNA follows: TGTGCCAGCTCACCCGCAGGGCAAGAGACCCAGTACTTC. This encodes CASSPAGQETQYF.

The CDR3 DNA follows: TGTGCCAGTACCCCTACCCCGACAGGGAATTTAGCCAAAAACATTCAGTACTTC. Translation: CASTPTPTGNLAKNIQYF. This chain joins TRBV19 and TRBJ2-4, with 7 positions matching TRBD1. This CDR3 is built from 18 residues. In germline, CDR1 is LNHDA, CDR2 SQIVND (reference sequence). J gave up 0 bases and V 7 bases, and 15 bases lay outside the gene matches.

V usage is TRBV6-5 and J usage is TRBJ2-7; D unresolved. Trimming left V 0 bases short and J 6 bases short, with 9 bases between. CDR3 length equals 13 residues. The germline V gene has CDR1 MNHEY and CDR2 SVGAGI. CDR3 region: CASSYSGSLEQYF. CDR3 coding DNA: TGTGCCAGCAGTTACTCGGGCAGCCTCGAGCAGTACTTC.

The chain uses TRBV11-1 and TRBJ2-5; 10 bases fit TRBD1. This CDR3 comprises 15 residues. V lost 5 bases, J lost 2 bases, and 5 bases stayed unmatched. Looked up from germline, CDR1 is SGHAT and CDR2 is FQDESV (reference sequence). The DNA of the CDR3 is TGTGCCAGCAGCCCCTGGGGACAGGGGCAAGAGACCCAGTACTTC. Translated, it gives CASSPWGQGQETQYF.

The rearrangement joins TRBV21-1 to TRBJ1-1; the D call of TRBD1 is as the table states it, not checked on the DNA. TRBV21-1 counts as a pseudogene. The CDR3 consists of 23 residues. The CDR3 region is CASSKGKGLGDSGILGRNTEAFF. CDR3 in DNA: TGTGCCAGCAGCAAAGGAAAAGGGTTGGGGGACAGCGGCATCCTAGGAAGGAACACTGAAGCTTTCTTT.

The chain employs TRBV6-4 and TRBJ2-1; TRBD1 matches 7 bases. The CDR3 has 15 amino acids. V trimming: 3 bases; J trimming: 5 bases; junction bases outside the gene matches: 7. Germline-derived CDR1 and CDR2 are MRHNA and SNTAGT. CDR3 coding DNA: TGTGCCAGCAGTGAATTCGGACAGGTCGACAATGAGCAGTTCTTC. Translated: CASSEFGQVDNEQFF.